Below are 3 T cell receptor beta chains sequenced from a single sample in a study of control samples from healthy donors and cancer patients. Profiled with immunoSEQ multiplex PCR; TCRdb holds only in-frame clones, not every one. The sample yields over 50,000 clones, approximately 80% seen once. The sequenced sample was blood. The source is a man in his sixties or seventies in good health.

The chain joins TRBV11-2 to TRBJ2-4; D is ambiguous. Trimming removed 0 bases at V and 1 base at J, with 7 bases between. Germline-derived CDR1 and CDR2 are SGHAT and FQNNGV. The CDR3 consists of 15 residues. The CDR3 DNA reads TGTGCCAGCAGCTTAGAGTCTGGTGCCAAAAACATTCAGTACTTC. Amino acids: CASSLESGAKNIQYF.

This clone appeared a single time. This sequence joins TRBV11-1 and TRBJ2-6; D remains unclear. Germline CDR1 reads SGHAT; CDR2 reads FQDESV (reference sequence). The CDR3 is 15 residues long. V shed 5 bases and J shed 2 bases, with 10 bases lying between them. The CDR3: CASSPIGTGANVLTF. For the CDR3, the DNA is TGTGCCAGCAGCCCGATAGGGACTGGGGCCAACGTCCTGACTTTC.

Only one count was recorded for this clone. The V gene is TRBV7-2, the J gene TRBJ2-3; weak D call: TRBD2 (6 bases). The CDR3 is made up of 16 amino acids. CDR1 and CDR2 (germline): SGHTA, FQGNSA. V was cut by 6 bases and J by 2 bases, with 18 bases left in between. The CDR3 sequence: CASREGRGGFTDTQYF. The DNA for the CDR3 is TGTGCCAGCAGGGAGGGGCGCGGAGGGTTCACAGATACGCAGTATTTT.